This T cell receptor beta chain was captured in a study of T cell responses to AZD1222 COVID-19 vaccine. Study results and limitations: Seropositivity was recorded at baseline in only six AZD1222 recipients. Spike-specific TCR repertoires showed rising breadth and depth after two AZD1222 doses. The study found vaccine-associated CD4 TCRs spanning spike, dominant at 160-218 and 743-854. Clonal diversity may have been underestimated in mostly white British donors.

A remark on this clone: Its antigen remains unidentified.

The V segment lost 5 bases and the J segment 5 bases; nucleotides outside the gene matches: 11. This CDR3 contains 18 residues. Germline assignment: CDR1 LNHDA and CDR2 SQIVND (reference sequence). Profiling relied on immunoSEQ multiplex PCR, and the TCRdb table lists in-frame clones only, not all of them. The sample lists about 140,000 clones, approximately 95% occurring once. The chain recombines TRBV19 with TRBJ2-2, with 13 positions matching TRBD2. This clonotype was sampled from an adult in good health. The input for sequencing was peripheral blood, taken on day 0 of MenACWY control vaccination. The CDR3 DNA reads TGTGCCAGTAGTTCCGGGACTAGCGGGGCCGGGGGGACCGGGGAGCTGTTTTTT. The encoded protein is CASSSGTSGAGGTGELFF.